One sample yielded the 21 T cell receptor beta chains listed below, sequenced in a study of blood T cells in healthy people across ages. The use of a sample-barcoded 5' primer and a J-beta primer mix characterized a second PCR of about 6 to 12 cycles. TCRdb redid the calling of the 5' RACE reads with MiXCR, one entry per CDR3 protein. The sample has under 2,000,000 distinct CDR3 sequences, around 50% seen once. The sequenced sample was blood. These receptors originate from a woman in her thirties or forties in good health.

The chain couples TRBV4-2 to TRBJ1-2; 8 bases are a match to TRBD1. CDR3 length: 15 residues. Unmatched junction bases numbered 8, after V lost 4 bases and J lost 4 bases. CDR1 and CDR2 from the germline V gene are LGHNA and YNFKEQ. CDR3 coding DNA: TGTGCCAGCAGCCGGGTCGGACAGGGAGTCTATGGCTACACCTTC. Its protein is CASSRVGQGVYGYTF.

This rearrangement joins TRBV29-1 to TRBJ2-3; tentative D call: TRBD1 (6 bases). There are 14 residues in the CDR3. V gave up 3 bases and J gave up 4 bases, with 14 bases separating them. Germline V lookup: CDR1 SQVTM, CDR2 ANQGSEA. The CDR3 sequence: CSVDHGQRSDTQYF. CDR3 coding DNA: TGCAGCGTTGACCACGGACAGAGATCAGATACGCAGTATTTT.

This chain uses TRBV6-2 or TRBV6-3 with TRBJ2-1; D perhaps matches TRBD1 (5 bases). Between the trimmed V and J ends, which lost 2 bases and 9 bases, there was a span of 14 bases. Germline assignment: CDR1 MNHEY and CDR2 SVGEGT. This CDR3 region has 14 residues. CDR3 DNA: TGTGCCAGCAGTTACGATTCGGACACCCTTGAGCAGTTCTTC. It yields the protein CASSYDSDTLEQFF.

V and J are TRBV20-1 and TRBJ2-3, with D possibly TRBD1 on 6 matching bases. V was clipped by 6 bases and J by 2 bases, with 21 bases between them. The germline gives CDR1 DFQATT, CDR2 SNEGSKA (reference sequence). This CDR3 has 16 residues. The CDR3 bases are TGCAGTGCGCCACAGGGCCCAGCGTTACCCACAGATACGCAGTATTTT. Its protein is CSAPQGPALPTDTQYF.

This clonotype was counted many times. This chain links TRBV6-5 with TRBJ2-6; TRBD1 matches at 7 bases. CDR1 MNHEY and CDR2 SVGAGI come from the germline V gene. V lost 6 bases, J lost 5 bases, and 7 bases stayed unmatched. CDR3 size: 15 residues. The CDR3 protein is CASSPDRRRANVLTF. DNA of the CDR3: TGTGCCAGCAGCCCGGACAGGCGGAGGGCCAACGTCCTGACTTTC.

CDR3 sequence reads: CASSLVSTEDPETQYF. CDR3 coding DNA: TGTGCCAGCAGTTTAGTGAGCACGGAGGACCCAGAGACCCAGTACTTC. This rearrangement joins TRBV12-3 or TRBV12-4 to TRBJ2-5; D perhaps matches TRBD2 (5 bases). The CDR3 length is 16 residues. V lost 1 base and J lost 4, with 16 bases in between.

This chain connects TRBV27 to TRBJ2-3; D is ambiguous. The CDR3 sequence is 15 residues long. The V end lost 4 bases, the J end lost 2 bases, and 13 bases lay between the germline ends. In germline, CDR1 is MNHEY, CDR2 SMNVEV (reference sequence). CDR3 protein: CASSSTVNPTDTQYF. CDR3 nucleotides: TGTGCCAGCAGTTCAACGGTTAATCCCACAGATACGCAGTATTTT.

This chain links TRBV6-5 with TRBJ2-1; 10 nucleotides line up with TRBD2. The ends lost 4 bases at V and 8 bases at J; junction bases unmatched: 11. CDR1 is MNHEY and CDR2 is SVGAGI in the germline V gene. The length of the CDR3 is 16 residues. CDR3 protein: CASSSLVAGGADEQFF. The CDR3 DNA follows: TGTGCCAGCAGTTCCCTCGTAGCGGGGGGTGCGGATGAGCAGTTCTTC.

V and J are TRBV4-3 and TRBJ2-6, with TRBD2 matching over 14 bases. Trimming at V came to 3 bases and at J to 4 bases, leaving 8 bases not matched to a gene. This CDR3 has 19 residues. Germline CDR1 is LGHNA and CDR2 is YSLEER. CDR3 bases: TGCGCCAGCAGCCATCAGACTAGCGGGGGGGTCTTCGGGGCCAACGTCCTGACTTTC. Translating it yields CASSHQTSGGVFGANVLTF.

This sequence joins TRBV5-1 and TRBJ1-1, with D perhaps matching TRBD1 (6 bases). There are 14 residues in the CDR3. The V end was cut by 4 bases, the J end by 5 bases, with 15 bases between. In germline, CDR1 is SGHRS, CDR2 YFSETQ. Here the CDR3 DNA reads TGCGCCAGCAGCGGCGGGGGCAGATCAACTGAAGCTTTCTTT. Protein product: CASSGGGRSTEAFF.

This clonotype was counted a few times. The rearrangement uses TRBV7-9 and TRBJ1-2; 9 nucleotides match TRBD1. The J segment lost 6 bases and the V segment lost 7 bases, leaving 6 bases of the junction unmatched. The CDR3 extends over 13 amino acids. The germline CDR1 and CDR2 sequences are SEHNR and FQNEAQ (reference sequence). The CDR3 spells CASIGWTGDGYTF. CDR3 nucleotides: TGTGCCAGCATTGGTTGGACAGGGGATGGCTACACCTTC.

This clonotype was seen once. The chain recombines TRBV7-9 with TRBJ2-2, with D unclear. Trimming pared 8 bases from V and 2 bases from J, leaving 6 bases between. The CDR3 is made up of 12 amino acids. Germline CDR1 and CDR2: SEHNR and FQNEAQ (reference sequence). The CDR3 DNA sequence: TGTGCCAGCGGAACCAACACCGGGGAGCTGTTTTTT. Amino acid sequence: CASGTNTGELFF.

This clonotype was observed a few times. This CDR3 is CASSAKPSKGSTQYF. The CDR3 DNA reads TGTGCCAGCAGCGCGAAACCTAGCAAAGGAAGCACGCAGTATTTT. This chain links TRBV11-2 with TRBJ2-3, with a weak D call TRBD2 (5 bases). The CDR3 covers 15 residues. Germline-derived CDR1 and CDR2 are SGHAT and FQNNGV. The V gene lost 5 bases and the J gene lost 9 bases, with 21 bases spanning the gap.

In this sample, this clonotype turned up a few times. V and J are TRBV10-3 and TRBJ1-4; 9 positions match TRBD1. Germline lookup yields CDR1 ENHRY and CDR2 SYGVKD. This CDR3 contains 14 residues. V trimming: 6 bases; J trimming: 6 bases; junction bases outside the gene matches: 5. CDR3 sequence reads: CAISPGQGYEKLFF. DNA of the CDR3: TGTGCCATCAGCCCGGGACAGGGCTATGAAAAACTGTTTTTT.

This clonotype came up a few times. V is TRBV28 and J is TRBJ2-1; D call uncertain. V lost 8 bases, J lost 8 bases, and 7 bases lay in between. CDR1 and CDR2 (germline): MDHEN, SYDVKM. The length of the CDR3 is 10 residues. CDR3 residues: CASYRDEQFF. DNA of the CDR3: TGTGCCAGCTACCGGGATGAGCAGTTCTTC. Supplemented by reference TRBV28 and TRBJ2-1, the full variable domain reads DVKVTQSSRYLVKRTGEKVFLECVQDMDHENMFWYRQDPGLGLRLIYFSYDVKMKEKGDIPEGYSVSREKKERFSLILESASTNQTSMYLCASYRDEQFFGPGTRLTVL.

A few counts support this clonotype. The V and J genes are TRBV21-1 and TRBJ2-7; the table's D call of TRBD1 was not tested on the DNA. TRBV21-1 is a known pseudogene. The CDR3 is 10 residues long. CDR3: CDRTPREQYF. The CDR3 DNA reads TGTGATCGGACCCCCCGGGAGCAGTACTTC.

The V gene is TRBV4-3, the J gene TRBJ2-3; perhaps TRBD2 as D (7 bases). This CDR3 is 16 amino acids long. CDR1 is LGHNA and CDR2 is YSLEER in the germline V gene. The V gene lost 0 bases and the J gene lost 5 bases, with 15 bases spanning the gap. The CDR3 spells CASSQEAGARGDTQYF. Written as DNA, the CDR3 is TGCGCCAGCAGCCAAGAGGCGGGGGCGCGGGGAGATACGCAGTATTTT.

V and J are TRBV3-1 and TRBJ2-4, with TRBD2 as a possible D gene (5 bases). With 2 bases removed from V and 13 bases from J, the gap between germline ends came to 9 bases. The CDR3 is 11 amino acids. CDR1 LGHDT and CDR2 YNNKEL come from the germline V gene (reference sequence). The CDR3 here is CASSQSREQYF. The CDR3 region has the DNA TGTGCCAGCAGCCAAAGTAGGGAGCAGTACTTC. Filled out from reference TRBV3-1 and TRBJ2-4, the complete variable domain reads DTAVSQTPKYLVTQMGNDKSIKCEQNLGHDTMYWYKQDSKKFLKIMFSYNNKELIINETVPNRFSPKSPDKAHLNLHINSLELGDSAVYFCASSQSREQYFGAGTRLSVL.

The chain recombines TRBV13 with TRBJ1-2; 9 positions match TRBD1. Losses at the gene ends were 2 bases for V and 7 bases for J; bases not matched to a gene: 5. CDR1 is PRHDT and CDR2 is FYEKMQ in the germline V gene (reference sequence). CDR3 length: 14 residues. The CDR3 DNA sequence: TGTGCCAGCAGCTTATGGGACAGGGACGGTGGCTACACCTTC. As protein: CASSLWDRDGGYTF.

At least ten counts were recorded for this clonotype. The chain has TRBV12-3 or TRBV12-4 and TRBJ2-1; the match to TRBD2 covers 11 bases. After removal of 5 bases from V and 1 base from J, the junction contained 4 bases not matched to a gene. The CDR3 runs to 16 residues. CDR3 bases: TGTGCCAGCAGTCCGACTAGCGGGGAATCCTACAATGAGCAGTTCTTC. Protein: CASSPTSGESYNEQFF.

The chain couples TRBV27 to TRBJ1-6; 11 bases align to TRBD1. CDR1 and CDR2 (germline): MNHEY, SMNVEV (reference sequence). V gave up 4 bases and J gave up 9 bases; unmatched junction bases: 5. The CDR3 length is 15 residues. The DNA for the CDR3 is TGTGCCAGCAGTTCGTGGACAGGGGGCCTTTCACCCCTCCACTTT. Protein product: CASSSWTGGLSPLHF.